This T cell receptor beta chain was identified in a study of cytomegalovirus exposure and HLA in healthy donors. Broader study findings: Overall, roughly 170 TCR beta chains were annotated as cytomegalovirus-associated. Rarity characterized most TCR sequences, yet some public TCRs appeared in many donors. Reports showed the classifier diagnosing cytomegalovirus status with high specificity and sensitivity.

V dropped 5 bases and J dropped 8; count of bases not matched to a gene: 14. Germline CDR1 and CDR2: SEHNR and FQNEAQ (reference sequence). This CDR3 is 16 amino acids long. Donors were drawn from the approximately 110-subject validation cohort, separate from the roughly 700-subject first cohort. Profiling relied on immunoSEQ multiplex PCR, and the TCRdb table lists in-frame clones only, not all of them. Of roughly 60,000 clones listed, roughly 94% are singletons. Details on this clone: No antigen is known for it.

The sequence was collected from a man younger than 30 in good health and CMV-seronegative. The chain uses TRBV7-9 and TRBJ1-2; 10 nucleotides match TRBD1. Material for sequencing was PBMCs. DNA for the CDR3: TGTGCCAGCAGCCCCGGGACAGGGGTAGGTTGGAGCGGCTACACCTTC. Protein sequence: CASSPGTGVGWSGYTF. Variable domain in full (rest from reference TRBV7-9 and TRBJ1-2): DTGVSQNPRHKITKRGQNVTFRCDPISEHNRLYWYRQTLGQGPEFLTYFQNEAQLEKSRLLSDRFSAERPKGSFSTLEIQRTEQGDSAMYLCASSPGTGVGWSGYTFGSGTRLTVV.